The next 5 T cell receptor beta chains were all read from a single sample in a study of radiotherapy plus CTLA-4 blockade in lung cancer. Data came from immunoSEQ multiplex PCR; TCRdb stores just in-frame clones and leaves some out. The table has some 70,000 clones, 79% seen once; the top ten hold roughly a tenth. Sequencing was performed on peripheral blood, taken from a patient treated with radiotherapy plus ipilimumab. These receptors came from a human donor with non-small cell lung cancer who had a complete response to radiotherapy plus ipilimumab.

This clone was counted a few times. V usage is TRBV11-2 and J usage is TRBJ2-3; D may match TRBD1 or TRBD2 (6 bases each). V was trimmed by 5 bases and J by 0 bases, leaving 12 bases between them. The CDR3 is made up of 15 amino acids. CDR1 SGHAT and CDR2 FQNNGV come from the germline V gene. The CDR3 sequence: CASSKKGGSTDTQYF. The DNA for the CDR3 is TGTGCCAGCAGCAAAAAGGGGGGTAGCACAGATACGCAGTATTTT. The variable domain in full, completed from reference TRBV11-2 and TRBJ2-3, reads EAGVAQSPRYKIIEKRQSVAFWCNPISGHATLYWYQQILGQGPKLLIQFQNNGVVDDSQLPKDRFSAERLKGVDSTLKIQPAKLEDSAVYLCASSKKGGSTDTQYFGPGTRLTVL.

This clone was found a few times. This chain connects TRBV11-3 to TRBJ2-2; the D gene is possibly TRBD2 (5 bases). The V end was cut by 5 bases, the J end by 2 bases, with 9 bases between. The CDR3 is made up of 14 amino acids. Germline CDR1 SGHNT, CDR2 YENEEA. The CDR3 coding sequence is TGTGCCAGCAGCGCAACTAGAAACACCGGGGAGCTGTTTTTT. Amino acid sequence: CASSATRNTGELFF.

Turning to this clone: At one boundary the junction diverges from the germline segment, which might be a read error. CDR3 DNA: TGTGTCAGCAGCTTGGGGACAGGGCGCAATCAGCCCCAGCATTTT. Its translation is CVSSLGTGRNQPQHF. The chain joins TRBV5-4 to TRBJ1-5, with TRBD1 identical over 9 bases. The CDR3 loop spans 15 amino acids. From germline, CDR1 is SGHNT and CDR2 YYREEE (reference sequence).

The chain joins TRBV19 to TRBJ1-5, with TRBD1 matching 7 bases. CDR3 length: 15 amino acids. The J segment lost 3 bases and the V segment lost 9 bases, leaving 11 bases of the junction unmatched. Germline-derived CDR1 and CDR2 are LNHDA and SQIVND (reference sequence). CDR3 residues: CASHPGGQTNQPQHF. The DNA of the CDR3 is TGTGCCAGCCACCCAGGGGGACAGACCAATCAGCCCCAGCATTTT.

This chain connects TRBV18 to TRBJ2-3, with 13 bases identical to TRBD2. J gave up 2 bases and V 4 bases, and 6 bases lay outside the gene matches. The CDR3 contains 17 residues. Germline V CDR1 and CDR2: KGHSH, LQKENI. The CDR3 nucleotides are TGTGCCAGCTCACTTAAGACTAGCGGGAGGCCCACAGATACGCAGTATTTT. Its protein is CASSLKTSGRPTDTQYF. Together with reference TRBV18 and TRBJ2-3, the CDR3 gives the full variable domain: NAGVMQNPRHLVRRRGQEARLRCSPMKGHSHVYWYRQLPEEGLKFMVYLQKENIIDESGMPKERFSAEFPKEGPSILRIQQVVRGDSAAYFCASSLKTSGRPTDTQYFGPGTRLTVL.